This TCR beta chain comes out of a study of post-analysis software for immune sequencing data. Study-wide points: Among 5 or 6 TRBV segments more frequent in patients than controls were TRBV5-6, TRBV5-1 and TRBV20-1.

Prepared libraries of TCR beta cDNA carried unique molecular identifiers. There were 1 to 10 million T cells, and roughly 0.5 million cDNA molecules came from them. TCRdb re-derived calls from the PCR reads in MiXCR, one entry per CDR3 protein. Of hundreds of thousands of distinct CDR3 sequences listed, roughly three fifths were seen once; the top ten hold 11%. V lost 6 bases and J 7 bases, leaving 15 bases between the germline ends. The CDR3 consists of 13 residues. Concerning this clonotype itself: Its antigen remains unidentified.

Material for sequencing was blood. V is TRBV12-3 or TRBV12-4 and J is TRBJ1-2, with D possibly being TRBD1 (5 bases). The TCR sequence derives from a girl aged 2-9 years with multiple sclerosis. The CDR3 nucleotides are TGTGCCAGCAGAGTTAACGGGGGGATTGGCTACACCTTC. Encoded protein: CASRVNGGIGYTF.